This TCR beta chain was identified in a study of blood T cell repertoires in COVID-19. Profiled with immunoSEQ multiplex PCR; TCRdb holds only in-frame clones, not every one. The sample carries approximately 240,000 clones, about 85% recorded once. CDR3 size: 12 residues. V was trimmed by 5 bases and J by 2 bases, leaving 5 bases between them. CDR1 and CDR2 (germline): SEHNR, FQNEAQ (reference sequence). This clonotype was obtained from a young woman who had recovered from COVID-19. V is TRBV7-9 and J is TRBJ2-3; D gene ambiguous. The sequenced sample was peripheral blood. Here the CDR3 DNA reads TGTGCCAGCAGCACTCTCACAGATACGCAGTATTTT. Its translation is CASSTLTDTQYF.